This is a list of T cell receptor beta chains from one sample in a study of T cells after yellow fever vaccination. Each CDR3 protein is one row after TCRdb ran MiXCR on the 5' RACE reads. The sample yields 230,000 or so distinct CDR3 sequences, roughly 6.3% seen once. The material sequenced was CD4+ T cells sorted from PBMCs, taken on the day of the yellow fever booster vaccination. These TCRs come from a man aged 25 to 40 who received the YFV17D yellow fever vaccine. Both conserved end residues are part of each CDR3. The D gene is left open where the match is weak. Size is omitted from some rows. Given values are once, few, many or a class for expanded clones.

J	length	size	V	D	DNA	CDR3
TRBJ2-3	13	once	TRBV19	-	TGTGCCAGTAGTATGGGGAGCTCAGATACGCAGTATTTT	CASSMGSSDTQYF
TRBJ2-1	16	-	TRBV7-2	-	TGTGCCAGCAGCTTAGGGAGTATGGGCCACGCTCCTGAGCAGTTCTTC	CASSLGSMGHAPEQFF
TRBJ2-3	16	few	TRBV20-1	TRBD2	TGCAGTGCGGACTCAACCGGGACTAGTATCCCAGATACGCAGTATTTT	CSADSTGTSIPDTQYF
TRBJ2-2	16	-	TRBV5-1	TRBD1	TGCGCCAGCAGCTCCGTTAGACAGGGCTACACCGGGGAGCTGTTTTTT	CASSSVRQGYTGELFF
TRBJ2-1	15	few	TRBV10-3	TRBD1	TGTGCCATCAGTGAATGGCAGGGGGCCTACAATGAGCAGTTCTTC	CAISEWQGAYNEQFF
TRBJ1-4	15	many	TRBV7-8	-	TGTGCCAGCAGCTTAGTCAGGGGAGTAGGGGAAAAACTGTTTTTT	CASSLVRGVGEKLFF
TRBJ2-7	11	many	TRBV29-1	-	TGCAGCTCCTTGTGGGGGCAGGAGCAGTACTTC	CSSLWGQEQYF
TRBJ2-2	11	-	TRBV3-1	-	TGTGCCAGCCGCCAAAGTGGGGAGCTGTTTTTT	CASRQSGELFF
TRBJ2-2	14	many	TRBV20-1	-	TGCAGTGCTAGAGGTGGCGGGAACACGGGGGAGCTGTTTTTT	CSARGGGNTGELFF
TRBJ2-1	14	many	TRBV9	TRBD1	TGTGCCAGCAGCGTGACCAGGGGGCTGGATGAGCAGTTCTTC	CASSVTRGLDEQFF
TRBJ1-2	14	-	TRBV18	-	TGTGCCAGCTCACCAGAAGGGGCCAGCTATGGCTACACCTTC	CASSPEGASYGYTF
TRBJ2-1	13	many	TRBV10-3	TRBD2	TGTGCCATCAGTGAACGGGGGGTCAATGAGCAGTTCTTC	CAISERGVNEQFF
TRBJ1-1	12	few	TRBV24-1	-	TGTGCCACCGGAAACTTTGGAGGGGAAGCTTTCTTT	CATGNFGGEAFF
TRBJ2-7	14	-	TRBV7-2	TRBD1	TGTGCCAGCAGCTGGCCGGGACAGGGTTACGAGCAGTACTTC	CASSWPGQGYEQYF
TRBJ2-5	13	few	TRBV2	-	TGTGCCAGCAAGGGGGGAGTTTGGGAGACCCAGTACTTC	CASKGGVWETQYF
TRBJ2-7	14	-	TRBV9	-	TGTGCCAGCAGCGTAGAGGTGGGGGGCTACGAGCAGTACTTC	CASSVEVGGYEQYF
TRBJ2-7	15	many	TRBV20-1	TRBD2	TGCAGTGCGCCGAAACTAGCGGGAGCGATCAACGAGCAGTACTTC	CSAPKLAGAINEQYF
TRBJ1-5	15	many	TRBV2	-	TGTGCCAGCAGCCTACCCGGGAGGGCGACTCAGCCCCAGCATTTT	CASSLPGRATQPQHF
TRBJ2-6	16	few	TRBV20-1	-	TGCAGTGCTAGAGAGAGGGCACCGCGTGGGGCCAACGTCCTGACTTTC	CSARERAPRGANVLTF
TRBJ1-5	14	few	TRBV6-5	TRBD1	TGTGCCAGCAGCCGGGGACAGACCAATCAGCCCCAGCATTTT	CASSRGQTNQPQHF
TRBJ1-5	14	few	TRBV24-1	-	TGTGCCACCAGTGATCTGGAAAGCAATCAGCCCCAGCATTTT	CATSDLESNQPQHF
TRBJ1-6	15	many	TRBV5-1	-	TGCGCCAGCAGCTTATCTACAGGGTTGGATTCACCCCTCCACTTT	CASSLSTGLDSPLHF
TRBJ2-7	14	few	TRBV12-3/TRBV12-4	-	TGTGCCAGCAGTTTTCGGCGGGGATCCTACGAGCAGTACTTC	CASSFRRGSYEQYF
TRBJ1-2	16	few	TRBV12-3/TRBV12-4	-	TGTGCCAGCAGGACTACCGAAACCGGGACGGATTATGGCTACACCTTC	CASRTTETGTDYGYTF
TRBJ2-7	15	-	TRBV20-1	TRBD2	TGCAGTGCTAGTTCACGCGTAGGTAGCGGGGGTGAGCAGTACTTC	CSASSRVGSGGEQYF
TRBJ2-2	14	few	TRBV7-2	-	TGTGCCAGCAGCTGGCGACAGGACACCGGGGAGCTGTTTTTT	CASSWRQDTGELFF
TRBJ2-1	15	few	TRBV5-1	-	TGCGCCAGCAGCTTGGGAGGCGGGGACTACAATGAGCAGTTCTTC	CASSLGGGDYNEQFF
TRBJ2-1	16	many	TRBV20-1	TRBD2	TGCAGTGCTAGAGATCGCGGGAGGGCCTTAGGCAATGAGCAGTTCTTC	CSARDRGRALGNEQFF
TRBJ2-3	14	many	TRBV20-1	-	TGCAGTGTCAAACCAATCCATTCCACAGATACGCAGTATTTT	CSVKPIHSTDTQYF
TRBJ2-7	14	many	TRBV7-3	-	TGTGCCAGCAGCTTAGGGCAGCAACCCTACGAGCAGTACTTC	CASSLGQQPYEQYF
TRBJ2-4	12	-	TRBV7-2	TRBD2	TGTGCCAGCAGTCTACCGGGACTAGAGGTGTTCTTC	CASSLPGLEVFF
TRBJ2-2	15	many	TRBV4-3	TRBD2	TGCGCCAGCAGCTGGACTAGCGGGAGCCCCGGGGAGCTGTTTTTT	CASSWTSGSPGELFF
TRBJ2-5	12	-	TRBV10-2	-	TGCGCCAGCAGTGAGGGGGGGAAGACCCAGTACTTC	CASSEGGKTQYF
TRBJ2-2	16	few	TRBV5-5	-	TGTGCCAGCAGAGGGGGCACTAGCGGAAACACCGGGGAGCTGTTTTTT	CASRGGTSGNTGELFF
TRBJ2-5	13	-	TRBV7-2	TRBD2	TGTGCCAGCAGCTTTTCGGGACTAGCGGACCAGTACTTC	CASSFSGLADQYF
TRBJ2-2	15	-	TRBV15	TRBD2	TGTGCCACCAGCAGGGAGAGCGGGAGGACTGGGGAGCTGTTTTTT	CATSRESGRTGELFF
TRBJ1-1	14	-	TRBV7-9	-	TGTGCCAGCAGCCCGGGACTTATGAACACTGAAGCTTTCTTT	CASSPGLMNTEAFF
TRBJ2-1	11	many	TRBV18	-	TGTGCCAGCTCACCGCATTCAGAGCAGTTCTTC	CASSPHSEQFF
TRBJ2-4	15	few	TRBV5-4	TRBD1	TGTGCCAGCGGAAGGGGGCGTGAGGCCAAAAACATTCAGTACTTC	CASGRGREAKNIQYF
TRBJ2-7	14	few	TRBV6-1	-	TGTGCCAGCGGACTTCAGGTGGGCCCTTACGAGCAGTACTTC	CASGLQVGPYEQYF
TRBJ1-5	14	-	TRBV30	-	TGTGCCTGGACCCCGGTACAGGCGAATCAGCCCCAGCATTTT	CAWTPVQANQPQHF
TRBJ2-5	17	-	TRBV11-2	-	TGTGCCAGCAGCTTAGGGTCGTCCTACGGCGGAAAAGAGACCCAGTACTTC	CASSLGSSYGGKETQYF
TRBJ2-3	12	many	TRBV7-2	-	TGTGCCAGCAGCTTATGGACAGATACGCAGTATTTT	CASSLWTDTQYF